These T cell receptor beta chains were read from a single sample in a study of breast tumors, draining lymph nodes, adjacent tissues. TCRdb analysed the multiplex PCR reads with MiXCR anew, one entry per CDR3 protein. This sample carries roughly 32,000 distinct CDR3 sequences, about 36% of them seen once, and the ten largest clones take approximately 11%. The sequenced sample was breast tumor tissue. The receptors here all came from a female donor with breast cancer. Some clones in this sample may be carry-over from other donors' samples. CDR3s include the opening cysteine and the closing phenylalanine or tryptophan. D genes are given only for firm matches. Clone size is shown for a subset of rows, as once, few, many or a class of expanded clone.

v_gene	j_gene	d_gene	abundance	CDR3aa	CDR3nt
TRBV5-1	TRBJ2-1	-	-	CASSDRPGGQSEQFF	TGCGCCAGCAGCGATAGGCCCGGGGGGCAGAGTGAGCAGTTCTTC
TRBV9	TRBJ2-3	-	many	CASSPKEGSADTQYF	TGTGCCAGCAGCCCCAAAGAAGGGTCGGCAGATACGCAGTATTTT
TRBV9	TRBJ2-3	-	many	CASSVYGSGSTDTQYF	TGTGCCAGCAGCGTATATGGTAGCGGAAGCACAGATACGCAGTATTTT
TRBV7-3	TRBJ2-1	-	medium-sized	CASSLTNEQFF	TGTGCCAGCAGCTTAACCAATGAGCAGTTCTTC
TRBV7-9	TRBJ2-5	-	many	CASSLAGNQETQYF	TGTGCCAGCAGCTTAGCAGGGAATCAAGAGACCCAGTACTTC
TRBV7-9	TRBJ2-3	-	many	CASSLAGRTDTQYF	TGTGCCAGCAGCTTAGCGGGCCGCACAGATACGCAGTATTTT
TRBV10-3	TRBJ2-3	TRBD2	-	CAIRGSGRVGDTQYF	TGTGCCATCAGGGGGAGCGGGAGGGTCGGAGATACGCAGTATTTT
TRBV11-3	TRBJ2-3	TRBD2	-	CASRLGLAGTSDTQYF	TGTGCCAGCAGACTTGGACTAGCGGGAACCTCAGATACGCAGTATTTT
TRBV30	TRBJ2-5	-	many	CAWSPNRQETQYF	TGTGCCTGGAGTCCAAACAGACAAGAGACCCAGTACTTC
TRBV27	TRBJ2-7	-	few	CASSPRGSSYEQYF	TGTGCCAGCAGTCCCAGGGGTAGCTCCTACGAGCAGTACTTC
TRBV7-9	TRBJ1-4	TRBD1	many	CASSLGTGGEKLFF	TGTGCCAGCAGCTTAGGGACAGGGGGTGAAAAACTGTTTTTT
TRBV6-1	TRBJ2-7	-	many	CASSALTGYSIGSYEQYF	TGTGCCAGCAGTGCCTTAACAGGCTACTCGATTGGCTCCTACGAGCAGTACTTC
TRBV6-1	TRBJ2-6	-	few	CASSVAGFSSGANVLTF	TGTGCCAGCAGTGTGGCAGGGTTTAGTTCTGGGGCCAACGTCCTGACTTTC
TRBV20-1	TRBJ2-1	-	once	CSARRGSDYNEQFF	TGCAGTGCTAGACGTGGGTCGGACTACAATGAGCAGTTCTTC
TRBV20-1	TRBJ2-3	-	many	CSAPDWADTQYF	TGCAGTGCTCCGGATTGGGCAGATACGCAGTATTTT
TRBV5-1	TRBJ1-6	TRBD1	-	CASSPGGPRAGMRSNSPLHF	TGCGCCAGCAGCCCAGGGGGCCCTAGGGCGGGGATGAGGTCTAATTCACCCCTCCACTTT
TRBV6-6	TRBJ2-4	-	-	CASSYSSGAIQYF	TGTGCCAGCAGTTACTCGAGTGGGGCGATTCAGTACTTC
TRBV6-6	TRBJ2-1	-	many	CASTDSESRFF	TGTGCCAGCACGGACTCGGAATCCCGGTTCTTC
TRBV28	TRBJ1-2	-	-	CASSLPGADYGYTF	TGTGCCAGCAGCCTCCCGGGGGCCGACTATGGCTACACCTTC
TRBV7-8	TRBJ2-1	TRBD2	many	CASSLTSGRGADNEQFF	TGTGCCAGCAGCTTGACTAGCGGGAGGGGGGCGGACAATGAGCAGTTCTTC
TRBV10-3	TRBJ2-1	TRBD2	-	CAISLKREGQENEQFF	TGTGCCATCAGCCTCAAGCGGGAGGGCCAGGAAAATGAGCAGTTCTTC
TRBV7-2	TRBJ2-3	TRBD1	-	CASSWGQGGGTDTQYF	TGTGCCAGCAGCTGGGGACAGGGGGGGGGCACAGATACGCAGTATTTT
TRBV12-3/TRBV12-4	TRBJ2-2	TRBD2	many	CASSASSGNTGELFF	TGTGCCAGCAGTGCGTCTAGCGGGAACACCGGGGAGCTGTTTTTT
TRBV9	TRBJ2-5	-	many	CASSSMPGNGETQYF	TGTGCCAGCAGCAGTATGCCGGGGAATGGGGAGACCCAGTACTTC
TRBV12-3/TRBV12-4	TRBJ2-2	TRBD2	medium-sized	CASSFLAGGRMDGELFF	TGTGCCAGCAGTTTCCTAGCGGGAGGGCGGATGGACGGGGAGCTGTTTTTT
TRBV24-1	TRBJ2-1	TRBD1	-	CATSETGGLGNEQFF	TGTGCCACCAGTGAAACAGGGGGATTGGGCAATGAGCAGTTCTTC
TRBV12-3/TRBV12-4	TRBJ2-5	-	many	CASSLLGRQETQYF	TGTGCCAGCAGTTTGCTCGGCAGACAAGAGACCCAGTACTTC
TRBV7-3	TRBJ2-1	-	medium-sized	CASSLIASAQANEQFF	TGTGCCAGCAGCTTAATCGCGAGCGCCCAGGCCAATGAGCAGTTCTTC
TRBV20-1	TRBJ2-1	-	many	CSARVVGESYNEQFF	TGCAGTGCTAGAGTTGTGGGAGAGAGCTACAATGAGCAGTTCTTC
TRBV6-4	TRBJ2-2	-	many	CASSPDTNTGELFF	TGTGCCAGCAGTCCAGACACAAACACCGGGGAGCTGTTTTTT
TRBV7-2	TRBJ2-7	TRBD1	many	CASSLAPGQGLYEQYF	TGTGCCAGCAGCTTAGCGCCGGGACAGGGGTTGTACGAGCAGTACTTC
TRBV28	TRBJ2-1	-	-	CAIREGRGGNEQFF	TGTGCCATCCGAGAGGGGCGCGGAGGCAATGAGCAGTTCTTC
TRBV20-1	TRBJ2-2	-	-	CSAVNSGANVLTFGAGSRTGELFF	-
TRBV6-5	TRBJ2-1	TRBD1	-	CASSYDVPGQGMTRGNEQFF	TGTGCCAGCAGTTACGACGTCCCGGGACAGGGGATGACTAGGGGGAATGAGCAGTTCTTC
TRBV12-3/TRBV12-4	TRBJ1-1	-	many	CASSFGHNTEAFF	TGTGCCAGCAGTTTCGGCCATAACACTGAAGCTTTCTTT
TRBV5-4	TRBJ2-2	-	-	CASSREGGAFTGELFF	TGTGCCAGCAGCCGCGAGGGGGGCGCCTTCACCGGGGAGCTGTTTTTT
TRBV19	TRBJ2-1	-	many	CASRGPRGNEQFF	TGTGCCAGTAGGGGTCCGCGGGGCAATGAGCAGTTCTTC